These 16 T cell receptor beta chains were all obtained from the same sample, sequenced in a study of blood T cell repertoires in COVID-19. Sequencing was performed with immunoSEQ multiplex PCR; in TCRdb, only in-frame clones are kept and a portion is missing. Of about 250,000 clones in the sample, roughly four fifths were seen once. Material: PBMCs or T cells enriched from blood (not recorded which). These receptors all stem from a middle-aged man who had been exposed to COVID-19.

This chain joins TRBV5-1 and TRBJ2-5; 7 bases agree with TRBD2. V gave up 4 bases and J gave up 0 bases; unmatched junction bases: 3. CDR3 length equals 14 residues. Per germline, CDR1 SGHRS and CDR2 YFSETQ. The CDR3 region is CASSVSGDQETQYF. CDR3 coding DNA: TGCGCCAGCAGCGTCAGCGGGGACCAAGAGACCCAGTACTTC.

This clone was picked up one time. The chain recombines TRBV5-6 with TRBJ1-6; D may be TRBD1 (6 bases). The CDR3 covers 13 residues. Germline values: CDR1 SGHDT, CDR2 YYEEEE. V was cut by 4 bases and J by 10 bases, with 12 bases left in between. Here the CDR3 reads CASSNGGASPLHF. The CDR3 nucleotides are TGTGCCAGCAGCAACGGGGGGGCGTCACCCCTCCACTTT. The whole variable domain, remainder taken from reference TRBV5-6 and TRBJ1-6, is DAGVTQSPTHLIKTRGQQVTLRCSPKSGHDTVSWYQQALGQGPQFIFQYYEEEERQRGNFPDRFSGHQFPNYSSELNVNALLLGDSALYLCASSNGGASPLHFGNGTRLTVT.

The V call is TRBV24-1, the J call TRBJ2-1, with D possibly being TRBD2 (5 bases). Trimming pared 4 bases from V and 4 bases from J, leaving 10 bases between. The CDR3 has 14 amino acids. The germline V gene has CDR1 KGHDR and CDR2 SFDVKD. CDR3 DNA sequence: TGTGCCACCAGTGACCCCCGGGAATACAATGAGCAGTTCTTC. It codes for CATSDPREYNEQFF.

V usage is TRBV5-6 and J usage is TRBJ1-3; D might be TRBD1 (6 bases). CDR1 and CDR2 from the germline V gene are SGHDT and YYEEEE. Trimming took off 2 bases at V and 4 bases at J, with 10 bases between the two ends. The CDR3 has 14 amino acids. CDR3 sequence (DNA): TGTGCCAGCAGCTTCCAGGGGAGAGGAAACACCATATATTTT. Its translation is CASSFQGRGNTIYF. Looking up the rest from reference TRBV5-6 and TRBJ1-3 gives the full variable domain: DAGVTQSPTHLIKTRGQQVTLRCSPKSGHDTVSWYQQALGQGPQFIFQYYEEEERQRGNFPDRFSGHQFPNYSSELNVNALLLGDSALYLCASSFQGRGNTIYFGEGSWLTVV.

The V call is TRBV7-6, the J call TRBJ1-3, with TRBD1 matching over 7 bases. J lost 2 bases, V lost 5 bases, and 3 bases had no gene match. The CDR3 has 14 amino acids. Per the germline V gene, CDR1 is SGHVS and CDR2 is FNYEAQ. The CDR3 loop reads CASSHGQAGNTIYF. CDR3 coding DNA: TGTGCCAGCAGCCACGGACAGGCTGGAAACACCATATATTTT.

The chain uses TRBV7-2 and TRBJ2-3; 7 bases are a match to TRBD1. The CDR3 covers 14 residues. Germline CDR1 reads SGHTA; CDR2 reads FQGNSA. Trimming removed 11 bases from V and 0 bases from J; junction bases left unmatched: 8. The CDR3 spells CASSRGLSTDTQYF. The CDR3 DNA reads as TGTGCCTCGAGTAGGGGGCTTAGCACAGATACGCAGTATTTT. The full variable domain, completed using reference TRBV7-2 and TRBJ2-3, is GAGVSQSPSNKVTEKGKDVELRCDPISGHTALYWYRQSLGQGLEFLIYFQGNSAPDKSGLPSDRFSAERTGGSVSTLTIQRTQQEDSAVYLCASSRGLSTDTQYFGPGTRLTVL.

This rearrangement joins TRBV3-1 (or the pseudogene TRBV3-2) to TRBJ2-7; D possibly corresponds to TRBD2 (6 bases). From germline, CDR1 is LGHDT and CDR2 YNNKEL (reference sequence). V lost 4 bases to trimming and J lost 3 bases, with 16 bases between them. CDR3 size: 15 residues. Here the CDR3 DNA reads TGTGCCAGCAGCCGAGATCATACCGGGAGCTACGAGCAGTACTTC. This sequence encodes CASSRDHTGSYEQYF.

CDR3 in DNA: TGTGCCAGCAGCTTAACGTTTTCTAGCGGGATCACAGATACGCAGTATTTT. It specifies CASSLTFSSGITDTQYF. V gene TRBV7-3 combines with J gene TRBJ2-3; 9 bases are shared with TRBD2. The CDR3 extends over 17 amino acids. Germline trimming cut 0 bases from V and 2 bases from J; bases unmatched to any gene: 6. Germline CDR1 and CDR2: SGHTA and FQGTGA.

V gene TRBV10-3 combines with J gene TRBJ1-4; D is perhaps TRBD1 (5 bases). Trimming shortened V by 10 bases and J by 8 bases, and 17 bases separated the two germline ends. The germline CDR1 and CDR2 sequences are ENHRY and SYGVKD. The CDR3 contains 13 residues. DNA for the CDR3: TGTGCCACGGCCGGGACTTCGGGGGAAAAACTGTTTTTT. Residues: CATAGTSGEKLFF.

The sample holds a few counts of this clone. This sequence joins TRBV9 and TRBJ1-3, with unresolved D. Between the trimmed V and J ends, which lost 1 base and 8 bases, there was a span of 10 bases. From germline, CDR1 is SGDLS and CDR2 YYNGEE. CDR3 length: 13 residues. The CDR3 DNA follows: TGTGCCAGCAGCGTAACCTGGGCCGACACCATATATTTT. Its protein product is CASSVTWADTIYF.

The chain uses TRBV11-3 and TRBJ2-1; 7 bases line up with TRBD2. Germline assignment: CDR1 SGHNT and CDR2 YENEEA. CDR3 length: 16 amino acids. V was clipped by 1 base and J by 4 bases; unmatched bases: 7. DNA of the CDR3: TGTGCCAGCAGCTTAGTTGTACTAGCGAGGTACAATGAGCAGTTCTTC. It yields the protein CASSLVVLARYNEQFF.

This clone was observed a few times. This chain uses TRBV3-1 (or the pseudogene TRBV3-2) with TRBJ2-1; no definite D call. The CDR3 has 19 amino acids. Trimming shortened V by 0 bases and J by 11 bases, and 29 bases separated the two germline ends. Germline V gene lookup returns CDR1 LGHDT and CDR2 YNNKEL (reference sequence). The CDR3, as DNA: TGTGCCAGCAGCCAAGATGTAATAGTAGATCTCTCACCCGCTTCTCAGCAGTTCTTC. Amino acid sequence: CASSQDVIVDLSPASQQFF.

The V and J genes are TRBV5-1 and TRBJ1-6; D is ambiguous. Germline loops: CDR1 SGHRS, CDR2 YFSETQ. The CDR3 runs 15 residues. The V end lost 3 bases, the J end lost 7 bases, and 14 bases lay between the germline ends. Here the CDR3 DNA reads TGCGCCAGCAGCTCGGCCCTACGACTCAATTCACCCCTCCACTTT. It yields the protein CASSSALRLNSPLHF.

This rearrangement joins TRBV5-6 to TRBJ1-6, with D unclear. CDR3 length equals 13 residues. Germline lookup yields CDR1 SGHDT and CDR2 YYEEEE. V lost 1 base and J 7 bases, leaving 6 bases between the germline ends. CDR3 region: CASSLWENSPLHF. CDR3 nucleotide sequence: TGTGCCAGCAGCTTGTGGGAGAATTCACCCCTCCACTTT. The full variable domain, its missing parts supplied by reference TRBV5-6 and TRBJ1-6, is DAGVTQSPTHLIKTRGQQVTLRCSPKSGHDTVSWYQQALGQGPQFIFQYYEEEERQRGNFPDRFSGHQFPNYSSELNVNALLLGDSALYLCASSLWENSPLHFGNGTRLTVT.

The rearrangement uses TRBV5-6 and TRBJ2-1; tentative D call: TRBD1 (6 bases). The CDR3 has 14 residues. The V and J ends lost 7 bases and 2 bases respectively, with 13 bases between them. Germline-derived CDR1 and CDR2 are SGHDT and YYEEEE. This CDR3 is CASGLQGPYNEQFF. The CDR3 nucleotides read TGTGCCAGCGGTCTTCAGGGGCCCTACAATGAGCAGTTCTTC.

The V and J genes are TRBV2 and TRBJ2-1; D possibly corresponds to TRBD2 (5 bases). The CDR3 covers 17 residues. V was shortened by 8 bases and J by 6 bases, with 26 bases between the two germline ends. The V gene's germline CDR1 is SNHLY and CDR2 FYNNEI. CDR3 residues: CASPRWSDRGTSNEQFF. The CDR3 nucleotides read TGTGCCAGCCCCCGGTGGTCCGATCGGGGAACTAGCAATGAGCAGTTCTTC.